The source of this T cell receptor beta chain is a study of blood T cell repertoires in COVID-19. V shed 5 bases, J shed 3 bases, and the junction held 6 bases outside the gene matches. The germline V gene has CDR1 MNHEY and CDR2 SVGAGI. This CDR3 region has 14 residues. Method: immunoSEQ multiplex PCR; TCRdb's copy keeps in-frame clones and lacks some. The sample has approximately 88,000 clones; 80% are singletons. This sequence joins TRBV6-5 and TRBJ1-2; 7 bases align to TRBD1. Sequencing used peripheral blood. The clonotype was recovered from a woman aged 80 or older with acute or convalescent COVID-19. The CDR3 nucleotides read TGTGCCAGCAGTACACAACAGGGGCACTATGGCTACACCTTC. It specifies CASSTQQGHYGYTF.